Listed here are 5 T cell receptor beta chains from one sample, sequenced in a study of blood T cell repertoires in COVID-19. Profiling relied on immunoSEQ multiplex PCR, and the TCRdb table lists in-frame clones only, not all of them. The table lists 250,000 to 350,000 clones, approximately 81% of them singletons. Sequencing input: PBMCs or T cells enriched from blood (not recorded which). These receptors came from a woman aged 50 to 65 who had recovered from COVID-19.

This clone appeared a few times. The chain carries TRBV5-1 and TRBJ1-2, with D uncertain. Trimming took off 2 bases at V and 6 bases at J, with 8 bases between the two ends. The CDR3 sequence is 12 residues long. The germline gives CDR1 SGHRS, CDR2 YFSETQ. CDR3 bases: TGCGCCAGCAGCTTCCCCGGGGATGGCTACACCTTC. It codes for CASSFPGDGYTF. Variable domain in full (rest from reference TRBV5-1 and TRBJ1-2): KAGVTQTPRYLIKTRGQQVTLSCSPISGHRSVSWYQQTPGQGLQFLFEYFSETQRNKGNFPGRFSGRQFSNSRSEMNVSTLELGDSALYLCASSFPGDGYTFGSGTRLTVV.

V gene TRBV6-5 combines with J gene TRBJ1-2; no clear D. The CDR3 has 14 amino acids. The germline V gene encodes CDR1 MNHEY and CDR2 SVGAGI. V lost 7 bases to trimming and J lost 4 bases, with 16 bases between them. The CDR3 nucleotides read TGTGCCAGCAATGCCAGGATGACGTCCTATGGCTACACCTTC. Protein: CASNARMTSYGYTF.

V usage is TRBV28 and J usage is TRBJ2-1; TRBD1 might be the D (6 bases). The CDR3 runs to 12 residues. With 4 bases removed from V and 6 bases from J, the gap between germline ends came to 7 bases. Looked up from germline, CDR1 is MDHEN and CDR2 is SYDVKM. CDR3: CASSSQGNEQFF. CDR3 DNA sequence: TGTGCCAGCAGTTCACAGGGCAATGAGCAGTTCTTC.

This clone has a single count. The chain recombines TRBV5-1 with TRBJ2-3; 12 bases line up with TRBD2. J was trimmed by 4 bases and V by 5 bases; bases with no gene match: 5. Germline lookup yields CDR1 SGHRS and CDR2 YFSETQ. There are 15 residues in the CDR3. As DNA, the CDR3 is TGCGCCAGCAGGTCTAGCGGGGGGGCGGCAGATACGCAGTATTTT. The encoded protein is CASRSSGGAADTQYF.

This clone is a singleton in its sample. The V call is TRBV5-1, the J call TRBJ2-1; D perhaps matches TRBD1 (5 bases). Germline CDR1 reads SGHRS; CDR2 reads YFSETQ. This CDR3 spans 14 amino acids. V lost 0 bases and J 7 bases, leaving 11 bases between the germline ends. The DNA of the CDR3 is TGCGCCAGCAGCTTGGGGCAGGGAAAGAATGAGCAGTTCTTC. Translating it yields CASSLGQGKNEQFF.